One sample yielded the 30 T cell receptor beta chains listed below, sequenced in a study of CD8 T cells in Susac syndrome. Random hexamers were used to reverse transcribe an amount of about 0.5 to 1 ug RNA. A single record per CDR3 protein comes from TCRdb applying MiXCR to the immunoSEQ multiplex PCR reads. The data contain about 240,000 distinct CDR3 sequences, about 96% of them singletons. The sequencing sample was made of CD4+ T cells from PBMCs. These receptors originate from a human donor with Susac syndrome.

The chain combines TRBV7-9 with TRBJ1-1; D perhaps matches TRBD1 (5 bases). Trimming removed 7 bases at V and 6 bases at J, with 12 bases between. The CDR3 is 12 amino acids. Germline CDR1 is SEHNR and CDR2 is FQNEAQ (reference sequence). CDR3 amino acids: CASNRQIPEAFF. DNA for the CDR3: TGTGCCAGCAATCGACAGATCCCTGAAGCTTTCTTT.

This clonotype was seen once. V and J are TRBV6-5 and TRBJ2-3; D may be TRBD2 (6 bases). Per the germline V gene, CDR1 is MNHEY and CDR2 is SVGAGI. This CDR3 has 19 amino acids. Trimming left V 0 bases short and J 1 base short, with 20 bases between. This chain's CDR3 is CASSYSREDSIRGTDTQYF. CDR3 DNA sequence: TGTGCCAGCAGTTACTCGAGGGAGGACTCCATTCGGGGCACAGATACGCAGTATTTT.

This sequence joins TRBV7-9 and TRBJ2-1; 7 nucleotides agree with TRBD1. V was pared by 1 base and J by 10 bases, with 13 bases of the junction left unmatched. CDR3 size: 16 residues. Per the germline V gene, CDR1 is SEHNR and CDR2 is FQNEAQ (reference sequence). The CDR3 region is CASSLVGVRGSGEQFF. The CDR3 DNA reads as TGTGCCAGCAGCTTAGTGGGGGTCAGGGGGTCTGGGGAGCAGTTCTTC.

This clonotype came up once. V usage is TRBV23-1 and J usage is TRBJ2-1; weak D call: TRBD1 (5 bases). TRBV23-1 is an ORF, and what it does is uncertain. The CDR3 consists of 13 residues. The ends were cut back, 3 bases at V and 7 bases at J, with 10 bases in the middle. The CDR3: CASSQGPWNEQFF. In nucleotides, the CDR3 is TGCGCCAGCAGTCAGGGGCCGTGGAATGAGCAGTTCTTC.

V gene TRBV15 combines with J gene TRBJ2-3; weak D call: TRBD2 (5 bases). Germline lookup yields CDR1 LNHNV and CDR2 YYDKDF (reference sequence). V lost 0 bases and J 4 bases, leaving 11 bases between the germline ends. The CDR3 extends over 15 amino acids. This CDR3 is CATSREGGSSDTQYF. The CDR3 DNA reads TGTGCCACCAGCAGAGAGGGCGGGTCCTCAGATACGCAGTATTTT.

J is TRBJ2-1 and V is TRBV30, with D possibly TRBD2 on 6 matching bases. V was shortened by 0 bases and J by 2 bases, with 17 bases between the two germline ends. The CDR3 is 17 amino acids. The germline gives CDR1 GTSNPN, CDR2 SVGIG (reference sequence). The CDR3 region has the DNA TGTGCCTGGAGTGTAAGAGGCGGGAAAACCCCCTACAATGAGCAGTTCTTC. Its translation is CAWSVRGGKTPYNEQFF.

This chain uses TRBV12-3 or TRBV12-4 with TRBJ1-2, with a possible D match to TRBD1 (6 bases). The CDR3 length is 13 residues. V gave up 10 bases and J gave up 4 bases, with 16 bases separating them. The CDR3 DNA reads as TGTGCCACCGATACGGGGGGGGCCTATGGCTACACCTTC. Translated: CATDTGGAYGYTF.

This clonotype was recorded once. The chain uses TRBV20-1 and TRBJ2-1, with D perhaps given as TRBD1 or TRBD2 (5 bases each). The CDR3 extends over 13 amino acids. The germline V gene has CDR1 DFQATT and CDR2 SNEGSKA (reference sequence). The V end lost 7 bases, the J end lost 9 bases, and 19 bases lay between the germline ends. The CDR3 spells CSVPRDPLSEQFF. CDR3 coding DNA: TGCAGTGTCCCCCGGGACCCCCTCAGTGAGCAGTTCTTC.

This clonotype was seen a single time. CDR3 DNA sequence: TGCAGTGCTAGAGATTATTTGGGGTGGACCACTGAAGCTTTCTTT. It is translated as CSARDYLGWTTEAFF. The chain carries TRBV20-1 and TRBJ1-1; D call uncertain. CDR1 and CDR2 from the germline V gene are DFQATT and SNEGSKA (reference sequence). The CDR3 covers 15 residues. The germline V and J ends were trimmed by 0 bases and 4 bases, with 15 bases remaining between them.

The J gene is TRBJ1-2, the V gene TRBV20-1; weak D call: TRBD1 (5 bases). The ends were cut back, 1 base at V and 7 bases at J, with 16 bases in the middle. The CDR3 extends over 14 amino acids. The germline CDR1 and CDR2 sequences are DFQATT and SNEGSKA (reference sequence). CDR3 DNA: TGCAGTGCTAGAGCTACCGCCGGGGGTGGTGGCTACACCTTC. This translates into CSARATAGGGGYTF.

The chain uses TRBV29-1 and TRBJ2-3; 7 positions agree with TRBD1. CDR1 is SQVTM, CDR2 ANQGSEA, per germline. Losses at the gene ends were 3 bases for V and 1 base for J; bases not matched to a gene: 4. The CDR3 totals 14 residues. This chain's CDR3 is CSVDRGYRTDTQYF. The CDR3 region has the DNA TGCAGCGTTGACAGGGGGTATCGCACAGATACGCAGTATTTT.

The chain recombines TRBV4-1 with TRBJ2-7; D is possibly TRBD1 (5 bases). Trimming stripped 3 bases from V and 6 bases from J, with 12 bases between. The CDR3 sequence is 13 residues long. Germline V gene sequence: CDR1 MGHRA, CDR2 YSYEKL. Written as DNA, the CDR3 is TGCGCCAGCAGCCACGTACAGGATTTCGAGCAGTACTTC. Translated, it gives CASSHVQDFEQYF.

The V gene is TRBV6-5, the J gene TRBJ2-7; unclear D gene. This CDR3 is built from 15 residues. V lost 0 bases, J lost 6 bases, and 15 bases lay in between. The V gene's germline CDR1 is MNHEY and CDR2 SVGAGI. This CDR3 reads CASSYSSGRVLEQYF. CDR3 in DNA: TGTGCCAGCAGTTACTCATCAGGAAGGGTGCTCGAGCAGTACTTC.

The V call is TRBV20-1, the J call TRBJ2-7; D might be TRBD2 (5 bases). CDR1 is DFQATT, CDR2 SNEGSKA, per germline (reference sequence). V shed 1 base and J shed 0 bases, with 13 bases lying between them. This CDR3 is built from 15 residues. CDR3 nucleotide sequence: TGCAGTGCTAGAGTAGCGAAGGAGCTCTCCTACGAGCAGTACTTC. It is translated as CSARVAKELSYEQYF.

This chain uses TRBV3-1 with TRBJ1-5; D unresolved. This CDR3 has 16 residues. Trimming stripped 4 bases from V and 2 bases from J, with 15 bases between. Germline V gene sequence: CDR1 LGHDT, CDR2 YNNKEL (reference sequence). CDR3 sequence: CASSPNYKIGNQPQHF. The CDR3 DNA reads TGTGCCAGCAGCCCGAATTATAAGATAGGCAATCAGCCCCAGCATTTT.

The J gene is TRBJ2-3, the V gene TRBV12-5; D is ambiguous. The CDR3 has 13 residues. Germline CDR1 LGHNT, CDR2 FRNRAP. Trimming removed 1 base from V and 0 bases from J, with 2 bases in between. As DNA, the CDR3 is TGTGCTAGTGGTTTGGCTAGCACAGATACGCAGTATTTT. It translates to CASGLASTDTQYF.

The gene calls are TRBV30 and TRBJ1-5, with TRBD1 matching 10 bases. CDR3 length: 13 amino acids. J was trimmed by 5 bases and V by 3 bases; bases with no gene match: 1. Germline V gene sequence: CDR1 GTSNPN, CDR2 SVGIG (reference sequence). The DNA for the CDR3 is TGTGCCTGGAGCGGGACAGGGGATCAGCCCCAGCATTTT. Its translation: CAWSGTGDQPQHF.

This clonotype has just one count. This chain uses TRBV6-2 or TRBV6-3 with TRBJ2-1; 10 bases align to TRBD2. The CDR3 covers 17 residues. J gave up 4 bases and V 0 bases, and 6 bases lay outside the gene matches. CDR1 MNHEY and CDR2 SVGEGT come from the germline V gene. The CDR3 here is CASSYSSPLAGYNEQFF. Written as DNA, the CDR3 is TGTGCCAGCAGTTACTCGTCGCCACTAGCGGGGTACAATGAGCAGTTCTTC.

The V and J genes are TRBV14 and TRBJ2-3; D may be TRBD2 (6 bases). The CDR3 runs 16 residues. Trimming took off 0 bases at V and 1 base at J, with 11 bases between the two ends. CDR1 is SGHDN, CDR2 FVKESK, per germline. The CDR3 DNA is TGTGCCAGCAGCCAAGACCCTAGCGCTCGCACAGATACGCAGTATTTT. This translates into CASSQDPSARTDTQYF.

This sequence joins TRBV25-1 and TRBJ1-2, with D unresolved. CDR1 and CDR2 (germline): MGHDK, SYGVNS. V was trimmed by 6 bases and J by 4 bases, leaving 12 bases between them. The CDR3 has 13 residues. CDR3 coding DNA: TGTGCCAGCAGCCAGGCGGGATCCTATGGCTACACCTTC. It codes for CASSQAGSYGYTF.

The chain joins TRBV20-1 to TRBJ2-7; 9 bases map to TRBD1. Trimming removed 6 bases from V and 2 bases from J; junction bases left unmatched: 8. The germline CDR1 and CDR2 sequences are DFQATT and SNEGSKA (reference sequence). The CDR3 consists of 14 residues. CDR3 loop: CSAPRTGDAYEQYF. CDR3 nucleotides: TGCAGTGCCCCTAGGACAGGGGACGCCTACGAGCAGTACTTC.

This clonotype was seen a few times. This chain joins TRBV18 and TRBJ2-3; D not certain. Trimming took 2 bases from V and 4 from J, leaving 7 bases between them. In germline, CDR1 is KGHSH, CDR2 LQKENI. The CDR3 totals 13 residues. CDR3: CASSPGAADTQYF. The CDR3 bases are TGTGCCAGCTCACCAGGTGCGGCAGATACGCAGTATTTT.

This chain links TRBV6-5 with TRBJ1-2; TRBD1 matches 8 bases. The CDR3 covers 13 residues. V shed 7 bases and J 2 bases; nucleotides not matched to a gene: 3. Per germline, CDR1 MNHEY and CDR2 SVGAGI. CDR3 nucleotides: TGTGCCAGCACTAGACAGGGGAACTATGGCTACACCTTC. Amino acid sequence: CASTRQGNYGYTF.

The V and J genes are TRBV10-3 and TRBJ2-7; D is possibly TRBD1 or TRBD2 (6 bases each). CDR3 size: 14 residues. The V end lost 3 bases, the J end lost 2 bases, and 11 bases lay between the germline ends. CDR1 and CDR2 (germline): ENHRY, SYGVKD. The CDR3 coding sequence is TGTGCCATCAGTGAATCGGGGGCCCCCTACGAGCAGTACTTC. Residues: CAISESGAPYEQYF.

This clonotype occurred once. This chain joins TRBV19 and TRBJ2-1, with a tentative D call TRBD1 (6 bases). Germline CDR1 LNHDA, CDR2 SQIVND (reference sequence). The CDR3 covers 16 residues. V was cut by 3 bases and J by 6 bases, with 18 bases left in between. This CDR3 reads CASSMGDRLIANEQFF. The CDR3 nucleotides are TGTGCCAGTAGTATGGGAGACAGGCTGATTGCCAATGAGCAGTTCTTC.

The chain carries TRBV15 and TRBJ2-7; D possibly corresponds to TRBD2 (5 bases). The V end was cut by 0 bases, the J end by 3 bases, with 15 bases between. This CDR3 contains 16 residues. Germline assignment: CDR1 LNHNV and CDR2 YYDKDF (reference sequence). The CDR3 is CATSRDPSLGSYEQYF. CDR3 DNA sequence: TGTGCCACCAGCAGAGATCCGAGCTTGGGGAGCTACGAGCAGTACTTC.

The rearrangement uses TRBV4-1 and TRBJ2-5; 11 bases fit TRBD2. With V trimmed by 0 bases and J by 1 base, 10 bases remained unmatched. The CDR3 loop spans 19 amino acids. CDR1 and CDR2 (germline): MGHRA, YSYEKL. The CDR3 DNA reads TGCGCCAGCAGCCAAGACGGGACTAGCGGAGGTACCATCCAAGAGACCCAGTACTTC. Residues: CASSQDGTSGGTIQETQYF.

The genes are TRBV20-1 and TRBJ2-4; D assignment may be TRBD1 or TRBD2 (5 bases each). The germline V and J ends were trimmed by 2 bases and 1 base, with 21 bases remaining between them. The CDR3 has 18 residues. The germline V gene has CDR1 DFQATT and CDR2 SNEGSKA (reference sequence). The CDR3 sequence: CSARPLGTVSFAKNIQYF. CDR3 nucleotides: TGCAGTGCTAGACCACTCGGGACGGTTAGTTTTGCCAAAAACATTCAGTACTTC.

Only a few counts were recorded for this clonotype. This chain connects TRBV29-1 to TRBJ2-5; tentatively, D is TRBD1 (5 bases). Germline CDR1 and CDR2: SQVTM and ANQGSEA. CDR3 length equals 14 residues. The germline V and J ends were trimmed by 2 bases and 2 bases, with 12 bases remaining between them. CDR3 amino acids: CSVEIQGGQETQYF. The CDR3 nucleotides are TGCAGCGTTGAAATTCAGGGTGGGCAAGAGACCCAGTACTTC.

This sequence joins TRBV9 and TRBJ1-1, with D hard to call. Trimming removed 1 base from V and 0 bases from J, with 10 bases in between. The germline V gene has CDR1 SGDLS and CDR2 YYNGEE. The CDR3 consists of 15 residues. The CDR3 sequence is CASSVRAVMNTEAFF. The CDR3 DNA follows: TGTGCCAGCAGCGTAAGGGCGGTTATGAACACTGAAGCTTTCTTT.